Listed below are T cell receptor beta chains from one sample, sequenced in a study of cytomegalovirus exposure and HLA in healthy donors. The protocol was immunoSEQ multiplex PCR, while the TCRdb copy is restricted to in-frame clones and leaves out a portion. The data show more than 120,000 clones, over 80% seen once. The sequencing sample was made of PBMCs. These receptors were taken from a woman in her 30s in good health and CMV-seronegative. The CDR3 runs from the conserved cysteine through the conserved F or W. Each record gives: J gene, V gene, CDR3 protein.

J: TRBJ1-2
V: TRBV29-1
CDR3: CSVEDLGRVHGYTF

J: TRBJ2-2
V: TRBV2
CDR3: CASIGLAGGSTGELFF

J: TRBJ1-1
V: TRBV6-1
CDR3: CASSLDRGSNTEAFF

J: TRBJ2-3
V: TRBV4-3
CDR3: CASSRLAGGTDTQYF

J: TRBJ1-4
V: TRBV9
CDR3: CASSGQPYEKLFF

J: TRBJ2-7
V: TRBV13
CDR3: CASSLSGTGIYEQYF

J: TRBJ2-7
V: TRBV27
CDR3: CASRLASGSYEQYF

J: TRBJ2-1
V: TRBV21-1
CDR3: CASSKGPREDNNEQFF

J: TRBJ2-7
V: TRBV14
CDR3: CASSQSAEQYF

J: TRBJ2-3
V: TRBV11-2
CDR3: CASSLGAQGGITDTQYF

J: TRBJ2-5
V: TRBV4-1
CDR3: CASSQGTGKETQYF

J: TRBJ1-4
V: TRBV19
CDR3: CASSIGEINEKLFF

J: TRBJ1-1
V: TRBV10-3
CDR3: CAISESTGGTEAFF

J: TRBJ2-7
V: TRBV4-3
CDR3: CASSQSPGSYEQYF

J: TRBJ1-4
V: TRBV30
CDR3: CAWSDWTVATNEKLFF

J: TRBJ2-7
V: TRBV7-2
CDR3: CASSLTSGSEQYF

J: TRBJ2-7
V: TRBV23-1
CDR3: CASSHPSPGTGGYEQYF

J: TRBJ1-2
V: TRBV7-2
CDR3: CASSLGQFRGYTF

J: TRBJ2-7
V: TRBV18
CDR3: CASSPPGIGASYEQYF

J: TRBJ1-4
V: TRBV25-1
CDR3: CASSVGATNEKLFF

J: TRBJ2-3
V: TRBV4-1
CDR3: CASSQDRGIADTQYF

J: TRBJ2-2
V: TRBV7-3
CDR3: CASSFSGSTGELFF

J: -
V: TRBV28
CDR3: CASRFGGDYEQYF

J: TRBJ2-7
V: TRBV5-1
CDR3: CASSLNTGELSYEQYF

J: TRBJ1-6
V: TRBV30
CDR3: CAWSVDGPYSPLHF

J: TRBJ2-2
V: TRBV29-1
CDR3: CSVVISGGPRNTGELFF

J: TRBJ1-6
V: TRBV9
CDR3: CASSEGQANSPLHF

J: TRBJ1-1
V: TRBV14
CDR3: CASSFGRGDYTEAFF

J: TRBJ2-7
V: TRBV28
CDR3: CASSFGVRGSHEYEQYF

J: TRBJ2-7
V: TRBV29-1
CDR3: CSVSWRGVEEQYF

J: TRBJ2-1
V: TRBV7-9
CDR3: CASTPIGEQFF

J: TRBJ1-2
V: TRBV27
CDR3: CASSYSSSWAGYTF

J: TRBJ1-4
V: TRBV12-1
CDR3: CASSLNRAGEKLFF

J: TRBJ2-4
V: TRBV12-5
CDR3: CASGLVLGDLTHIQYF

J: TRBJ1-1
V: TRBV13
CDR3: CASSLGAVNTEAFF

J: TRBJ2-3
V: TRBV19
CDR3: CASTSDLSTDTQYF

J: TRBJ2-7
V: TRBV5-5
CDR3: CASTADPTDFFNEQYF

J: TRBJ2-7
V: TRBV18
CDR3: CASSPSGGQSYEQYF

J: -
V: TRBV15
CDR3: CATSRVRQGTYEQYF

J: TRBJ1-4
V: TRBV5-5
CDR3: CASSLDSGSALRLVF

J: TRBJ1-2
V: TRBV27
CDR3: CASRPTGTGTYTF

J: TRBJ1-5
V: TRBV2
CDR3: CASSEATGLSQHF

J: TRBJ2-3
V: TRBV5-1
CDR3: CASSLQGAADTQYF

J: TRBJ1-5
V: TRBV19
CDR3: CASTRSPGGSDQPQHF

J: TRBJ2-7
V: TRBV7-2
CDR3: CASSQGQFGGGFEQYF

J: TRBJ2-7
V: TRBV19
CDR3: CASSRPGVYEQYF

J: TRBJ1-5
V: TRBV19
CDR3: CATSAVNQPQHF

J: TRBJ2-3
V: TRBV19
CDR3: CASSIALGLAGHTDTQYF

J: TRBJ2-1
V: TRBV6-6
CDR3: CASSRSGVEDEQFF

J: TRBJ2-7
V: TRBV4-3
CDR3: CASSQAGQGWNEQYF

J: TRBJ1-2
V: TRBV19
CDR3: CASSYRGGYTF

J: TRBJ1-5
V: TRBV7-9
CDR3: CASSLAQGIGNQPQHF

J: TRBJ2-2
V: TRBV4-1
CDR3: CASSQGEGSTGELFF

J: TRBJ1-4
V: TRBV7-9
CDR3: CASSLGQNNEKLFF

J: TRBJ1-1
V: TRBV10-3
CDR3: CAISESIQNTEAFF